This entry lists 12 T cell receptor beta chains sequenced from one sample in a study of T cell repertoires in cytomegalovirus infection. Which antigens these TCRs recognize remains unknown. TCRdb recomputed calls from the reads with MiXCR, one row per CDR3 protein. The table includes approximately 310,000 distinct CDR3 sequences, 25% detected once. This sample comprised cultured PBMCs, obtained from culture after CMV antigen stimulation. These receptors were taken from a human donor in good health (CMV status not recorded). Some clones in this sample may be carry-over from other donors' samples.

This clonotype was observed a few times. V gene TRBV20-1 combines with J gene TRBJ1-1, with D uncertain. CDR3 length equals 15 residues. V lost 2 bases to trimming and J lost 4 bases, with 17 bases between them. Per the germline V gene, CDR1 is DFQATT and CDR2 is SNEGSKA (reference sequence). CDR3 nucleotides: TGCAGTGCTAGACCCCCGGGAGCCCGGGGCACTGAAGCTTTCTTT. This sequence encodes CSARPPGARGTEAFF.

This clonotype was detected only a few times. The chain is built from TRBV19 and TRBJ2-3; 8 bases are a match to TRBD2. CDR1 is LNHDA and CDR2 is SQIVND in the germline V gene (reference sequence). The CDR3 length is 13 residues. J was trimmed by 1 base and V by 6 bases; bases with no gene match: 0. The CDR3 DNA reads TGTGCCAGTAGCGGGAGGGGCACAGATACGCAGTATTTT. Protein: CASSGRGTDTQYF.

CDR3 nucleotide sequence: TGTGCCAGCAGCATGGACAGAAACATTCAGTACTTC. Translation: CASSMDRNIQYF. The chain links TRBV7-2 to TRBJ2-4; the D gene is possibly TRBD1 (6 bases). CDR3 length equals 12 residues. Germline V lookup: CDR1 SGHTA, CDR2 FQGNSA. Between the trimmed V and J ends, which lost 5 bases and 6 bases, there was a span of 8 bases.

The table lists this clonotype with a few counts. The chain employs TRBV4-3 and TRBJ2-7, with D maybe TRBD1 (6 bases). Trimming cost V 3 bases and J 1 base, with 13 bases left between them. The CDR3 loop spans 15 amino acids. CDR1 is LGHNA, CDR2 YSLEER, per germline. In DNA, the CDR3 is TGCGCCAGCAGCCAGGAAGCCAGGGGTTCCTACGAGCAGTACTTC. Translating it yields CASSQEARGSYEQYF.

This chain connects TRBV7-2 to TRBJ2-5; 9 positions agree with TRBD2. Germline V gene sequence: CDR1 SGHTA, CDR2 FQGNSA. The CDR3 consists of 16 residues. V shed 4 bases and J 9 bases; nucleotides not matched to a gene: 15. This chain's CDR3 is CASSSLILAGPGAQYF. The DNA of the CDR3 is TGTGCCAGCAGCTCCTTAATACTAGCGGGTCCCGGGGCCCAGTACTTC. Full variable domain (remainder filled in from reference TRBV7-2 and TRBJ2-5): GAGVSQSPSNKVTEKGKDVELRCDPISGHTALYWYRQSLGQGLEFLIYFQGNSAPDKSGLPSDRFSAERTGGSVSTLTIQRTQQEDSAVYLCASSSLILAGPGAQYFGPGTRLLVL.

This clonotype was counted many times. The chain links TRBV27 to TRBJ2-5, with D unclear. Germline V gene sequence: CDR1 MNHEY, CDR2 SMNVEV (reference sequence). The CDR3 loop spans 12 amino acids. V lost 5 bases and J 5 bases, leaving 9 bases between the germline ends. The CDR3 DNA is TGTGCCAGCAGTCCAGACGGGGAGACCCAGTACTTC. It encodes CASSPDGETQYF.

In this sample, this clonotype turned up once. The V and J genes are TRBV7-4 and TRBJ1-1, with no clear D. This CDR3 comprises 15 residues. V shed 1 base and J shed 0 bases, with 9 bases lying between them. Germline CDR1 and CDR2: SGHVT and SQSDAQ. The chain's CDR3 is CASSLEKSVNTEAFF. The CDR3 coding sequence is TGTGCCAGCAGCTTAGAGAAGTCAGTGAACACTGAAGCTTTCTTT. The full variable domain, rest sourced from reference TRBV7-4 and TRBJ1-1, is GAGVSQSPRYKVAKRGRDVALRCDSISGHVTLYWYRQTLGQGSEVLTYSQSDAQRDKSGRPSGRFSAERPERSVSTLKIQRTEQGDSAVYLCASSLEKSVNTEAFFGQGTRLTVV.

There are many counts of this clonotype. The chain's CDR3 is CASSSLDTQYF. CDR3 nucleotide sequence: TGTGCCAGCAGTTCTTTGGATACGCAGTATTTT. The rearrangement links TRBV7-2 to TRBJ2-3; no definite D call. V was clipped by 6 bases and J by 6 bases, with 7 bases between them. CDR3 length equals 11 residues. The germline gives CDR1 SGHTA, CDR2 FQGNSA.

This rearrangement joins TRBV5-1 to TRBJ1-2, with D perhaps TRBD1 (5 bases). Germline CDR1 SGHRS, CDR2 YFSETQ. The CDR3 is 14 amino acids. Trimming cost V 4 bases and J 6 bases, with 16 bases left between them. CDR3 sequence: CASSAAPGTDGYTF. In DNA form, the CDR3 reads TGCGCCAGCAGCGCAGCCCCAGGGACGGATGGCTACACCTTC.

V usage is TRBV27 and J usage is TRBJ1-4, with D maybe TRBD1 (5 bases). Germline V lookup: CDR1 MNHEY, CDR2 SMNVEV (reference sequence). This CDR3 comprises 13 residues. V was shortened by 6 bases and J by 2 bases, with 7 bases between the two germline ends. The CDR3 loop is CASRGGTNEKLFF. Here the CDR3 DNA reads TGTGCCAGCAGGGGGGGGACTAATGAAAAACTGTTTTTT. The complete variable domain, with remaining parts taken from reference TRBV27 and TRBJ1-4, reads EAQVTQNPRYLITVTGKKLTVTCSQNMNHEYMSWYRQDPGLGLRQIYYSMNVEVTDKGDVPEGYKVSRKEKRNFPLILESPSPNQTSLYFCASRGGTNEKLFFGSGTQLSVL.

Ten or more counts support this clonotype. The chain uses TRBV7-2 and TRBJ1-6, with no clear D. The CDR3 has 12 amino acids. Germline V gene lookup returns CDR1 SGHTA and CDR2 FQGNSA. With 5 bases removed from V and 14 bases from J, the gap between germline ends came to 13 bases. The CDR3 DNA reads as TGTGCCAGCAGCACCAGAGTGGGGACCCTCCACTTT. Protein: CASSTRVGTLHF.

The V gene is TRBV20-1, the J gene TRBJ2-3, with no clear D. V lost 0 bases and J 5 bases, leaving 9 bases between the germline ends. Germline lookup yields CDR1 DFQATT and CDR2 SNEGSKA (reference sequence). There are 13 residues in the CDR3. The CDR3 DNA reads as TGCAGTGCTAGAGATTTACAAGGAGATACGCAGTATTTT. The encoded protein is CSARDLQGDTQYF.